This paragraph reports one TCR beta chain. Its antigen is undetermined. CDR3 size: 12 residues. Germline assignment: CDR1 ENHRY and CDR2 SYGVKD. Trimming shortened V by 2 bases and J by 4 bases, and 5 bases separated the two germline ends. This sample was taken from a study of Ad26.COV2.S vaccination and SARS-CoV-2 variants. Study findings and constraints: It is possible that the TCR breadth and depth analyses underestimated the total T cell responses.

Profiled with immunoSEQ multiplex PCR; TCRdb holds only in-frame clones, not every one. The table records about 180,000 clones, around nine tenths of them present only once. The receptor comes from a human donor who had recovered from COVID-19. Sequenced here: peripheral blood, sampled after recovery from COVID-19. The chain carries TRBV10-3 and TRBJ2-5; D remains unclear. In DNA, the CDR3 is TGTGCCATCAGTGAGACTCGAGAGACCCAGTACTTC. As protein: CAISETRETQYF.